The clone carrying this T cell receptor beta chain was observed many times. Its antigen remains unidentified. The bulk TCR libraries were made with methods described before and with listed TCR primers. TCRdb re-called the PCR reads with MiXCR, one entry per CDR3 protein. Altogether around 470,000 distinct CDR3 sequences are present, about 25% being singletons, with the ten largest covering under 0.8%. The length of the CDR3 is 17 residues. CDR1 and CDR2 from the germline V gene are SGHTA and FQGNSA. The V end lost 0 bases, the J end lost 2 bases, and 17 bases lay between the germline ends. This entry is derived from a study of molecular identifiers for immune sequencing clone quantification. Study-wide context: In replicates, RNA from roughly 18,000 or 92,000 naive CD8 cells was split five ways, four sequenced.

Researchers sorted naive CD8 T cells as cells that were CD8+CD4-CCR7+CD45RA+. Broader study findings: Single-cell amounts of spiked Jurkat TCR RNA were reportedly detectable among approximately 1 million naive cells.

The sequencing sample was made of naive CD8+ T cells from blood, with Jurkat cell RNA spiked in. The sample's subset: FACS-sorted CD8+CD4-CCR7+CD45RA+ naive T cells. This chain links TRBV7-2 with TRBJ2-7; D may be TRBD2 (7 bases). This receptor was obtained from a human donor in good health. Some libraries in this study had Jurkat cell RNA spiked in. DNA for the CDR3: TGTGCCAGCAGCTTAGCGATAAAGGGGGGGGTCGCCTACGAGCAGTACTTC. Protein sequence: CASSLAIKGGVAYEQYF.